The 7 T cell receptor beta chains reported below all come from one sample, sequenced in a study of T-cell reconstitution after alpha-beta-depleted transplantation in children. The library targeted TCRbeta and was prepared with unique molecular identifiers. MiXCR, applied by TCRdb to the PCR reads, yields one record per CDR3 protein. The repertoire consists of about 400,000 distinct CDR3 sequences, with roughly 22% occurring once and the leading ten covering less than 4.5%. Specimen: PBMCs from the stem cell graft donor, collected from the stem cell graft. The receptors derive from a human donor who donated a stem cell graft to a child with acute myeloid leukemia.

The chain carries TRBV12-5 and TRBJ2-7, with 9 bases identical to TRBD2. V trimming: 0 bases; J trimming: 3 bases; junction bases outside the gene matches: 6. There are 16 residues in the CDR3. Germline V CDR1 and CDR2: LGHNT, FRNRAP. The CDR3 is CASGLVLASGVYEQYF. CDR3 DNA: TGTGCTAGTGGTTTGGTACTGGCTAGCGGGGTCTACGAGCAGTACTTC. Based on the CDR3 plus reference TRBV12-5 and TRBJ2-7, the full variable domain is DARVTQTPRHKVTEMGQEVTMRCQPILGHNTVFWYRQTMMQGLELLAYFRNRAPLDDSGMPKDRFSAEMPDATLATLKIQPSEPRDSAVYFCASGLVLASGVYEQYFGPGTRLTVT.

This clonotype was detected many times. The chain joins TRBV6-5 to TRBJ1-5, with TRBD1 as a possible D gene (6 bases). CDR3 length: 18 residues. Germline loops: CDR1 MNHEY, CDR2 SVGAGI. Trimming cost V 0 bases and J 1 base, with 16 bases left between them. The chain's CDR3 is CASSYSNRGRFSNQPQHF. The CDR3 nucleotides are TGTGCCAGCAGTTACTCGAATCGGGGGCGATTCAGCAATCAGCCCCAGCATTTT.

This chain joins TRBV29-1 and TRBJ2-7, with D perhaps given as TRBD1 or TRBD2 (5 bases each). With 6 bases removed from V and 2 bases from J, the gap between germline ends came to 14 bases. This CDR3 is 13 amino acids long. The germline V gene has CDR1 SQVTM and CDR2 ANQGSEA. DNA for the CDR3: TGCAGCGTCGCTGTGGGGGTTCCCTACGAGCAGTACTTC. Residues: CSVAVGVPYEQYF.

Only a few counts were recorded for this clonotype. The chain links TRBV7-8 to TRBJ2-1; 8 bases are shared with TRBD2. The CDR3 length is 14 residues. The J segment lost 5 bases and the V segment lost 8 bases, leaving 8 bases of the junction unmatched. Germline V gene sequence: CDR1 SGHVS, CDR2 FQNEAQ. In nucleotides, the CDR3 is TGTGCCAGCCAAACTAGCGGCCTACACAATGAGCAGTTCTTC. It specifies CASQTSGLHNEQFF. The full variable domain, rest sourced from reference TRBV7-8 and TRBJ2-1, is GAGVSQSPRYKVAKRGQDVALRCDPISGHVSLFWYQQALGQGPEFLTYFQNEAQLDKSGLPSDRFFAERPEGSVSTLKIQRTQQEDSAVYLCASQTSGLHNEQFFGPGTRLTVL.

This clonotype was observed many times. The rearrangement joins TRBV6-1 to TRBJ2-1; D might be TRBD2 (7 bases). This CDR3 comprises 17 residues. Germline lookup yields CDR1 MNHNS and CDR2 SASEGT. Trimming left V 5 bases short and J 3 bases short, with 20 bases between. CDR3 nucleotide sequence: TGTGCCAGCAGTCAAGTAGGGGGGAGGGCCTTCTACAATGAGCAGTTCTTC. It specifies CASSQVGGRAFYNEQFF.

Notes on this clonotype: Since a much larger clone is just one base distant, this may be a read error. This chain connects TRBV20-1 to TRBJ2-7, with 10 bases aligning to TRBD1. Looked up from germline, CDR1 is DFQATT and CDR2 is SNEGSKA (reference sequence). The CDR3 totals 14 residues. The CDR3 reads CSARGQGFPYEHYF. In DNA form, the CDR3 reads TGCAGTGCTAGGGGACAGGGGTTCCCCTACGAGCATTACTTC.

This clonotype was observed once. J is TRBJ2-2 and V is TRBV12-5, with D perhaps assigned TRBD1 or TRBD2 (6 bases each). CDR1 and CDR2 (germline): LGHNT, FRNRAP. This CDR3 comprises 16 residues. Trimming left V 2 bases short and J 0 bases short, with 10 bases between. The DNA for the CDR3 is TGTGCTAGTGGTTTGTCCGGGGGCCCGAACACCGGGGAGCTGTTTTTT. It yields the protein CASGLSGGPNTGELFF.